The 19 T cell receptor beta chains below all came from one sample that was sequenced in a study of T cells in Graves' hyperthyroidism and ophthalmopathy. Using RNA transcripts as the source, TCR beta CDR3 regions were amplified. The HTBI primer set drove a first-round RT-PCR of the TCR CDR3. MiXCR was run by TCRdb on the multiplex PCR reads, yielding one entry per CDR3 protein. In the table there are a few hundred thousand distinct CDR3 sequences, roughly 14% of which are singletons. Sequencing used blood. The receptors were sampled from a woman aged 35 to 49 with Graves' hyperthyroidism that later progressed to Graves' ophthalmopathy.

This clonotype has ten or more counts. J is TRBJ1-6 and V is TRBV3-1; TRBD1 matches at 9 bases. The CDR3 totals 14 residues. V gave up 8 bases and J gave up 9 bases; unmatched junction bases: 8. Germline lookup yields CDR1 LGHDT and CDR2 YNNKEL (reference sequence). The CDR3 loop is CASRGTGMVSPLHF. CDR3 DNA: TGTGCCAGCCGTGGGACAGGGATGGTTTCACCCCTCCACTTT.

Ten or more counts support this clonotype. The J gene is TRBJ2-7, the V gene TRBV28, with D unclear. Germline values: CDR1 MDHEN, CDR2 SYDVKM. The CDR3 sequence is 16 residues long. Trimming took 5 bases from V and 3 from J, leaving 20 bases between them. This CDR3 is CASSHLGQELVYEQYF. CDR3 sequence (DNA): TGTGCCAGCAGTCACCTCGGGCAGGAGTTGGTCTACGAGCAGTACTTC.

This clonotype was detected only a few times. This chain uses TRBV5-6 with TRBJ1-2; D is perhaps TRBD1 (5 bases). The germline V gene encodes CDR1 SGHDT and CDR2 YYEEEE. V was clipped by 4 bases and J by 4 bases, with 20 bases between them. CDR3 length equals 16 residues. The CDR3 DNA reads TGTGCCAGCAGCCAACATTACCTGGGGGGACCCTATGGCTACACCTTC. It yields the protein CASSQHYLGGPYGYTF.

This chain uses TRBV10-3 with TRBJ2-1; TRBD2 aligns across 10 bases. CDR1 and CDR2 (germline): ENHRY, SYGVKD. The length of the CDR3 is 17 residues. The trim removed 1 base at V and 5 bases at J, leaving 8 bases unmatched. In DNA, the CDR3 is TGTGCCATCAGTGAGTGGGGCGGAGCGGGAGGGGACAATGAGCAGTTCTTC. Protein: CAISEWGGAGGDNEQFF.

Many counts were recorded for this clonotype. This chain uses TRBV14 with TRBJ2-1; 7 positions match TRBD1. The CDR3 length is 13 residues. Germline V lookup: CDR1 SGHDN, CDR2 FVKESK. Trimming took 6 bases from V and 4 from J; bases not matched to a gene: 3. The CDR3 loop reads CASSPDRYNEQFF. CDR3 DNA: TGTGCCAGCAGTCCGGACAGGTACAATGAGCAGTTCTTC.

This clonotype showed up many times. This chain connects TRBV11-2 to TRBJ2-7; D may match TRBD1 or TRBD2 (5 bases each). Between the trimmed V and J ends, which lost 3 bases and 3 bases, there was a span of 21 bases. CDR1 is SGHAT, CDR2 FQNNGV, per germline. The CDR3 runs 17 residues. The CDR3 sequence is CASSFRRDPTQNYEQYF. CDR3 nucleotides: TGTGCCAGCAGCTTCCGTCGGGACCCCACCCAAAACTACGAGCAGTACTTC.

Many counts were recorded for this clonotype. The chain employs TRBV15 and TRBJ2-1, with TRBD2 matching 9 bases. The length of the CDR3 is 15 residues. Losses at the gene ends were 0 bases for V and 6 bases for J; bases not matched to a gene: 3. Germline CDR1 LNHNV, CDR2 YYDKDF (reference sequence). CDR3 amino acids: CATSREGGRANEQFF. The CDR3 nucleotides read TGTGCCACCAGCAGAGAAGGCGGGAGGGCCAATGAGCAGTTCTTC.

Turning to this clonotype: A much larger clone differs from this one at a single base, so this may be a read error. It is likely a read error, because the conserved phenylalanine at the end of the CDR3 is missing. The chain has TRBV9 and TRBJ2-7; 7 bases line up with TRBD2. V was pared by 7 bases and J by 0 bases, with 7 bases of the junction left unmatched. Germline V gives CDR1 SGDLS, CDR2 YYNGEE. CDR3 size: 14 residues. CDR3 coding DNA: TGTGCCAGCGCTGCGGGCGGGAGCTCCTACGAGCAGTACCTC. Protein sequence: CASAAGGSSYEQYL.

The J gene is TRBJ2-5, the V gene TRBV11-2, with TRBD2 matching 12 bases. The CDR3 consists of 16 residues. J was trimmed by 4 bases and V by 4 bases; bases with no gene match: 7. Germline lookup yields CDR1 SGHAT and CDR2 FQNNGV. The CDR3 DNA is TGTGCCAGCAGCTCGTTAACTAGCGGGAGGTTAGAGACCCAGTACTTC. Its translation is CASSSLTSGRLETQYF.

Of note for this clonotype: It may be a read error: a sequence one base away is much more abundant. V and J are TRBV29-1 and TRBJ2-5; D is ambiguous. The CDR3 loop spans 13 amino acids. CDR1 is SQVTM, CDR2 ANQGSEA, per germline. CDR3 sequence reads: CSVDMGLQEAQYF. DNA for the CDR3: TGCAGCGTTGATATGGGTCTTCAAGAGGCCCAGTACTTC.

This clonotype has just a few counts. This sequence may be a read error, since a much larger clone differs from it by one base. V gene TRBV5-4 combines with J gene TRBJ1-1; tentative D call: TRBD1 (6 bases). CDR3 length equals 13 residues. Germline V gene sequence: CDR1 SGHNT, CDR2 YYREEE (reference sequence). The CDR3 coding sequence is TGTGCCAGCAGCTTGCGTAGGGACACTGAAGCTCTCTTT. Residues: CASSLRRDTEALF.

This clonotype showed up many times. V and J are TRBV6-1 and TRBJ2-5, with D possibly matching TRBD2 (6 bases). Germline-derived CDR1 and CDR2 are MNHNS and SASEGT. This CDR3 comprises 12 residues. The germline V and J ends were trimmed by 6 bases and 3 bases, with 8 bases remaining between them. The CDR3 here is CASRGLEETQYF. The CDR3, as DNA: TGTGCCAGCAGGGGACTTGAAGAGACCCAGTACTTC.

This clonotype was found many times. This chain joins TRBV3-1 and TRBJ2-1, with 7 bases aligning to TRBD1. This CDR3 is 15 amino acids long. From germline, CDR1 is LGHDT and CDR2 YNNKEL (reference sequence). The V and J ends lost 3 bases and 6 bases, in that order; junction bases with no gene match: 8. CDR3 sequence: CASSHVRGRFNEQFF. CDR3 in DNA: TGTGCCAGCAGCCATGTAAGGGGGCGCTTCAATGAGCAGTTCTTC.

The DNA of the CDR3 is TGTGCCAGCACCCAGAAGCGGGAGGGCCTGTACAATGAGCAGTTCTTC. Protein: CASTQKREGLYNEQFF. This chain joins TRBV6-1 and TRBJ2-1; TRBD2 matches 10 bases. Germline V gene data show CDR1 as MNHNS and CDR2 as SASEGT. The V gene end was trimmed by 7 bases and the J gene end by 4 bases; junction bases not matched to a gene: 10. This CDR3 has 16 amino acids.

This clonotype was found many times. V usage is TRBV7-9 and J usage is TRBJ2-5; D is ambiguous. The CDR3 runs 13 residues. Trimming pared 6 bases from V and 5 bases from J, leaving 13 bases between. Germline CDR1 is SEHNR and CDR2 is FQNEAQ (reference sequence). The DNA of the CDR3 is TGTGCCAGCAGATCCCTTGCAAGGGAGACCCAGTACTTC. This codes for CASRSLARETQYF.

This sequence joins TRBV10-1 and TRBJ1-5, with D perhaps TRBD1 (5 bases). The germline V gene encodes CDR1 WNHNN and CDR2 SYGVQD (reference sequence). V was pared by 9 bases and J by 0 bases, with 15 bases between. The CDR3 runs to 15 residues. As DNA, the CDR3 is TGCGCCAGTAGGACACCTGGGGATAGCAATCAGCCCCAGCATTTT. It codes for CASRTPGDSNQPQHF.

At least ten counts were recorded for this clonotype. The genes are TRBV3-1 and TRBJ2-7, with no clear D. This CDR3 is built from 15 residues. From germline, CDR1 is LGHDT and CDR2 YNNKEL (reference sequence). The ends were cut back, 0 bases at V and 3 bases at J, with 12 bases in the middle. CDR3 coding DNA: TGTGCCAGCAGCCAAGATGCCCGGCGAAGCTACGAGCAGTACTTC. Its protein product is CASSQDARRSYEQYF.

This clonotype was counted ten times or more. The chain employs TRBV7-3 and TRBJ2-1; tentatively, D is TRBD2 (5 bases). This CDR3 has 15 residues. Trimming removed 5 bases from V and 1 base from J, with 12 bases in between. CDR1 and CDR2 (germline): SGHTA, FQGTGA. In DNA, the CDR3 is TGTGCCAGCAGCAGAACCCGGGGTTCCTACAATGAGCAGTTCTTC. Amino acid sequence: CASSRTRGSYNEQFF.

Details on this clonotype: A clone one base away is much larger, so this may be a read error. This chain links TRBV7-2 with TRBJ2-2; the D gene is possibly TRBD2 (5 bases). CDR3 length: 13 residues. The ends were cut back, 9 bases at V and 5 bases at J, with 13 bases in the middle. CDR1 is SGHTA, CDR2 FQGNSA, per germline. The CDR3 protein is CARTAERTGELFF. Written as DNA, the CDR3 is TGTGCCAGAACAGCGGAAAGGACCGGGGAGCTGTTTTTT.